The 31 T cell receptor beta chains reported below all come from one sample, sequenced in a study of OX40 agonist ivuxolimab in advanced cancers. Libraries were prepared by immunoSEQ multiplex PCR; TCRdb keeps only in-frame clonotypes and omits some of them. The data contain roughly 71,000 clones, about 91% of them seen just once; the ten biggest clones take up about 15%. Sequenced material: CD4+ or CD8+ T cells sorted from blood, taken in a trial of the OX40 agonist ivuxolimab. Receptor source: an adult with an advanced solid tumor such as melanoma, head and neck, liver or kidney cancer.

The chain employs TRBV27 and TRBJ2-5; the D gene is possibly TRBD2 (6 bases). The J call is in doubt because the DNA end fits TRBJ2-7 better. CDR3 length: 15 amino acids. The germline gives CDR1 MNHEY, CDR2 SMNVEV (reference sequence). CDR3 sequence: CASSLSTSPVYEQYF. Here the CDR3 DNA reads TGTGCCAGCAGTTTATCTACTAGCCCCGTCTACGAGCAGTACTTC.

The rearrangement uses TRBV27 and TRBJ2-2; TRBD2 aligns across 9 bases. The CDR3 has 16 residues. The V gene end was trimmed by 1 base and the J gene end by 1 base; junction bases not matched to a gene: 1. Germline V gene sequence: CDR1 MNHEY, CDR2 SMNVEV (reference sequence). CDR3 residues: CASSLYSGGNTGELFF. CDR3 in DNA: TGTGCCAGCAGTTTATATAGCGGGGGGAACACCGGGGAGCTGTTTTTT.

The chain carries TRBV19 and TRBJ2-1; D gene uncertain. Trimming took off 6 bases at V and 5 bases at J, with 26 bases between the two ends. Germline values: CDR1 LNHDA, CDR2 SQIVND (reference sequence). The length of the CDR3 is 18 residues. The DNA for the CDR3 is TGTGCCAGTAGCCAATCCGTCCTCCCAGGAGCTACTGACAATGAGCAGTTCTTC. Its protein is CASSQSVLPGATDNEQFF.

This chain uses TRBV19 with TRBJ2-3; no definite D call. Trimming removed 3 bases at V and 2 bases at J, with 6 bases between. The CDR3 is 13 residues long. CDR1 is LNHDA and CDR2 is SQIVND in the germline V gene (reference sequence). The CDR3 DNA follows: TGTGCCAGTAGTATCCACAACACAGATACGCAGTATTTT. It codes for CASSIHNTDTQYF.

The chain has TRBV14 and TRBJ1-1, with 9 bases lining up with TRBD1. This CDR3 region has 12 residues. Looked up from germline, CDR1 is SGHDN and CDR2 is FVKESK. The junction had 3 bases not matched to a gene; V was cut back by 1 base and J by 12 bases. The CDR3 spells CASSQGTGETFF. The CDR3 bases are TGTGCCAGCAGCCAAGGGACAGGGGAGACTTTCTTT.

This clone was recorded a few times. The CDR3 spells CASSSRGRGELAGELFF. The CDR3, as DNA: TGCGCCAGCAGCTCCAGGGGCAGGGGAGAGTTAGCCGGGGAGCTGTTTTTT. This chain joins TRBV4-3 and TRBJ2-2, with a tentative D call TRBD1 (6 bases). V lost 5 bases, J lost 6 bases, and 22 bases lay in between. The CDR3 contains 17 residues. The germline gives CDR1 LGHNA, CDR2 YSLEER.

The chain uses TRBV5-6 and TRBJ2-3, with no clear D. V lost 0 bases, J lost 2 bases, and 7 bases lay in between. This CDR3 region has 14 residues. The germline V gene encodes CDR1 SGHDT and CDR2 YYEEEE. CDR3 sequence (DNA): TGTGCCAGCAGCTTGGTGGGGTACACAGATACGCAGTATTTT. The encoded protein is CASSLVGYTDTQYF.

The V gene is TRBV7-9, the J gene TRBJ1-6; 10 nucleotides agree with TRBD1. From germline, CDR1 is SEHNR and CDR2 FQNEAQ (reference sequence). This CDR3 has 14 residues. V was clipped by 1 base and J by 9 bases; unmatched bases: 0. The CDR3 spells CASSLGTGGSPLHF. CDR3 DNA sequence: TGTGCCAGCAGCTTAGGGACAGGGGGTTCACCCCTCCACTTT.

The CDR3 here is CASSLNWSNQPQHF. The CDR3 region has the DNA TGTGCCAGCAGTTTAAATTGGAGCAATCAGCCCCAGCATTTT. The gene calls are TRBV28 and TRBJ1-5; D is undetermined. There are 14 residues in the CDR3. Trimming removed 2 bases at V and 1 base at J, with 6 bases between. CDR1 MDHEN and CDR2 SYDVKM come from the germline V gene.

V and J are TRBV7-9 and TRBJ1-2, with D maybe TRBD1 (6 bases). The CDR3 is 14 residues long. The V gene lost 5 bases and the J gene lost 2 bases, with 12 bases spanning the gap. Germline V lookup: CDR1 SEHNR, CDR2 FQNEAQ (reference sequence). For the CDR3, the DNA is TGTGCCAGCAGCCTAAACACAGGGAACTATGGCTACACCTTC. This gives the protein CASSLNTGNYGYTF.

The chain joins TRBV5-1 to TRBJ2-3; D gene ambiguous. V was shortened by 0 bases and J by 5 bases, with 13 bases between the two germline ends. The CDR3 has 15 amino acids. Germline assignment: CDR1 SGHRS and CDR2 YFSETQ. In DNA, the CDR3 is TGCGCCAGCAGCTTGGCGCAAGGCAAGATAGATACGCAGTATTTT. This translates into CASSLAQGKIDTQYF.

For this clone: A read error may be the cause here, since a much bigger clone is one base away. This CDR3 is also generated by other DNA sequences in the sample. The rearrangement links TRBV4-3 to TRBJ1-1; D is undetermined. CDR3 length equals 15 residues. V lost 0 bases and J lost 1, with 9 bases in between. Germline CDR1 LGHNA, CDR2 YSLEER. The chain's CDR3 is CASSQDRVGNTEAFF. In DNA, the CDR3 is TGCGCCAGCAGCCAAGATAGGGTGGGGAACACTGAAGCTTTCTTT.

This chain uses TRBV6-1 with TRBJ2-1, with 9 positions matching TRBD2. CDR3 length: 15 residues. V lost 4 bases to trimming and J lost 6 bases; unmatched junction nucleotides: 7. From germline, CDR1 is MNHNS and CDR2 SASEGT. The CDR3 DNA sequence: TGTGCCAGCAGTGTCACCGGGACTAGCCTCAATGAGCAGTTCTTC. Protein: CASSVTGTSLNEQFF.

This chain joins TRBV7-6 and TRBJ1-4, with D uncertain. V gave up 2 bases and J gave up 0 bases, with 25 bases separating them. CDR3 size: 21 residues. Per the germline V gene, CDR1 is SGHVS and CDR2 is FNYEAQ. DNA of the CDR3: TGTGCCAGCAGCTTAATGGCTGGGTTCTCGACACCGTATGCAACTAATGAAAAACTGTTTTTT. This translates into CASSLMAGFSTPYATNEKLFF.

CDR3 nucleotides: TGCGCCAGCAGCCAGAGAATCGGGGAGCTGTTTTTT. This codes for CASSQRIGELFF. The chain employs TRBV5-1 and TRBJ2-2; the D is unclear. Germline CDR1 SGHRS, CDR2 YFSETQ. The CDR3 runs to 12 residues. With 4 bases removed from V and 7 bases from J, the gap between germline ends came to 8 bases.

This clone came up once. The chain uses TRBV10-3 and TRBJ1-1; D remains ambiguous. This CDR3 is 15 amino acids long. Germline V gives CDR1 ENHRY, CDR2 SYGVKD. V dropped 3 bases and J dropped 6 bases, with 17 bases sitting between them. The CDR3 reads CAISDPVGPDAEAFF. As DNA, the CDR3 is TGTGCCATCAGTGACCCCGTAGGCCCCGACGCTGAAGCTTTCTTT.

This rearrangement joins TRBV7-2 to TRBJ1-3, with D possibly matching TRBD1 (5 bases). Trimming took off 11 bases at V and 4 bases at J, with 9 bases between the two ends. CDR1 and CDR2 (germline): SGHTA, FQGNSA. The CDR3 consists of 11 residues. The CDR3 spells CACEGGNTIYF. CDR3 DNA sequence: TGTGCCTGCGAGGGGGGAAACACCATATATTTT.

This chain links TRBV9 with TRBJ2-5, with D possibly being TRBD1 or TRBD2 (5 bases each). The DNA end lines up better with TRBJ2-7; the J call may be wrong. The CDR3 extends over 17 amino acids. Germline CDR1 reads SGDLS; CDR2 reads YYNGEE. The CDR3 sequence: CASSVELQPGPSYEQYF. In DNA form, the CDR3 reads TGTGCCAGCAGCGTAGAACTCCAACCGGGACCTTCCTACGAGCAGTACTTC.

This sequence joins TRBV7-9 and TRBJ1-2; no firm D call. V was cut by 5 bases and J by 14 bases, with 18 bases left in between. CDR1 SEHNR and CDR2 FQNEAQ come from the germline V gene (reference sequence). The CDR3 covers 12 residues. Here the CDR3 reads CASSTYTVEETF. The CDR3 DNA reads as TGTGCCAGCAGCACCTACACCGTCGAAGAAACCTTC.

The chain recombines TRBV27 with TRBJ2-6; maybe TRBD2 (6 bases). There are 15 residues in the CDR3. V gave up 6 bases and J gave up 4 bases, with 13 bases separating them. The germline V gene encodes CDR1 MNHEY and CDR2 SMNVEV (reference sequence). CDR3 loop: CASSLGTLGANVLTF. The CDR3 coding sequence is TGTGCCAGCAGCCTCGGGACTCTCGGGGCCAACGTCCTGACTTTC.

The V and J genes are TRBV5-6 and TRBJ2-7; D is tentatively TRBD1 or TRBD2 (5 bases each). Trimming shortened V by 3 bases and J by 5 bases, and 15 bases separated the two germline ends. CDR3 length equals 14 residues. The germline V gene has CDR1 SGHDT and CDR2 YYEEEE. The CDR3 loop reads CASSWGRPVDEQYF. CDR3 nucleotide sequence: TGTGCCAGCAGCTGGGGACGGCCGGTGGACGAGCAGTACTTC.

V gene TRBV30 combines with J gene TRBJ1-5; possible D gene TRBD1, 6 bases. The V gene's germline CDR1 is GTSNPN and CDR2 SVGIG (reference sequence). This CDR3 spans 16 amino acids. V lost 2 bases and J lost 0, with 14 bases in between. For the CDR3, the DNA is TGTGCCTGGAGTACCCTAGGGACATATAGCAATCAGCCCCAGCATTTT. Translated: CAWSTLGTYSNQPQHF.

The CDR3 DNA follows: TGTGCCAGCAGCTTGACAGGCGCCGAATACGAGCAGTACTTC. This codes for CASSLTGAEYEQYF. The chain links TRBV6-6 to TRBJ2-7, with a weak D call TRBD1 (6 bases). V was clipped by 6 bases and J by 4 bases, with 16 bases between them. From germline, CDR1 is MNHNY and CDR2 SVGAGI (reference sequence). The CDR3 covers 14 residues.

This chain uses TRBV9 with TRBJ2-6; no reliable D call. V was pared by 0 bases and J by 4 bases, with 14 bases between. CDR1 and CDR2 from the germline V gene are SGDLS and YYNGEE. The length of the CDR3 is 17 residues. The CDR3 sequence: CASSVATNSAGANVLTF. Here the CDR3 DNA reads TGTGCCAGCAGCGTAGCTACCAACAGCGCGGGGGCCAACGTCCTGACTTTC. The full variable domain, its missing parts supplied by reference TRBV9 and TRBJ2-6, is DSGVTQTPKHLITATGQRVTLRCSPRSGDLSVYWYQQSLDQGLQFLIQYYNGEERAKGNILERFSAQQFPDLHSELNLSSLELGDSALYFCASSVATNSAGANVLTFGAGSRLTVL.

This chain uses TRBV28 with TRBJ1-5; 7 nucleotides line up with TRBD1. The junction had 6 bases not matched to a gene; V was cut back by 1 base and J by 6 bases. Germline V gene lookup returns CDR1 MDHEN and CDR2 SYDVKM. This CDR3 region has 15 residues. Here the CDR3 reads CASSLYRDSPQPQHF. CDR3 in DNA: TGTGCCAGCAGTTTATATCGGGACAGTCCTCAGCCCCAGCATTTT.

The CDR3 nucleotides are TGTGCCAGCAGCTTAGTAGACTCCTACGAGCAGTACTTC. It encodes CASSLVDSYEQYF. The J gene is TRBJ2-7, the V gene TRBV7-6; the D is unclear. Trimming cost V 1 base and J 0 bases, with 4 bases left between them. Germline CDR1 is SGHVS and CDR2 is FNYEAQ. The CDR3 extends over 13 amino acids.

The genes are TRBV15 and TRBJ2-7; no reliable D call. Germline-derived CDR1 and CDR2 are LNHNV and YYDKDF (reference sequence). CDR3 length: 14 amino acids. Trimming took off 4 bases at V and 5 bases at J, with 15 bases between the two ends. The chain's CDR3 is CATSTNSPVDEQYF. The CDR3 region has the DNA TGTGCCACCAGCACTAACTCCCCCGTAGACGAGCAGTACTTC.

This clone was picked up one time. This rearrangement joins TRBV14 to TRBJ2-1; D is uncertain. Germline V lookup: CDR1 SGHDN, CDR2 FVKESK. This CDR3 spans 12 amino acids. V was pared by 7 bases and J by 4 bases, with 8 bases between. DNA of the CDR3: TGTGCCAGCACTCTCCCATACAATGAGCAGTTCTTC. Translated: CASTLPYNEQFF.

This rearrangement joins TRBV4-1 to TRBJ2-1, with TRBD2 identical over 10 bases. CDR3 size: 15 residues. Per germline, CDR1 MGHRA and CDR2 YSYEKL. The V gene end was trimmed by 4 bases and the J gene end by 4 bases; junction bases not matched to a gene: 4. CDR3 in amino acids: CASSPTSGRYNEQFF. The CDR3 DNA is TGCGCCAGCAGCCCGACTAGCGGGCGTTACAATGAGCAGTTCTTC.

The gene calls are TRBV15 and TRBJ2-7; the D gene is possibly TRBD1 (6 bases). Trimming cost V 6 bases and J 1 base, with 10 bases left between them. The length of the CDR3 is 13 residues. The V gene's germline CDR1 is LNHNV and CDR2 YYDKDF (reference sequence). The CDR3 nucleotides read TGTGCCACCAGAGCAGGGACATCCTACGAGCAGTACTTC. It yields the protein CATRAGTSYEQYF.

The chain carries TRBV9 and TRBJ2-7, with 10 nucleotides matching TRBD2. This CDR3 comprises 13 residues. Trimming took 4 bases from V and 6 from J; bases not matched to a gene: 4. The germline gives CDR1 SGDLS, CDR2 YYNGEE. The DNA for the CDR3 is TGTGCCAGCAGCCCAAGACTAGCGGGCGAGCAGTACTTC. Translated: CASSPRLAGEQYF. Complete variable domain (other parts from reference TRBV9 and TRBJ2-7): DSGVTQTPKHLITATGQRVTLRCSPRSGDLSVYWYQQSLDQGLQFLIQYYNGEERAKGNILERFSAQQFPDLHSELNLSSLELGDSALYFCASSPRLAGEQYFGPGTRLTVT.